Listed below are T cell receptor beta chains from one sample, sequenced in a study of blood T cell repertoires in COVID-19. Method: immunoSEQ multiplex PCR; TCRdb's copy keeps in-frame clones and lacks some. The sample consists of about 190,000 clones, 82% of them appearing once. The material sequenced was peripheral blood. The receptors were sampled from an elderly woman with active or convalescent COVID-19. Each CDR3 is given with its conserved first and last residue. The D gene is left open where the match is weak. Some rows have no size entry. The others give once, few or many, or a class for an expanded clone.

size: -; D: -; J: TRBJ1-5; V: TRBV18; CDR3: CASSKTDSNQPQHF; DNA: TGTGCCAGCTCGAAGACAGATTCCAATCAGCCCCAGCATTTT
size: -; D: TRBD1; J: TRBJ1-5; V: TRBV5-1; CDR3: CASSPRDRNQPQHF; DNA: TGCGCCAGCAGCCCACGGGACAGAAATCAGCCCCAGCATTTT
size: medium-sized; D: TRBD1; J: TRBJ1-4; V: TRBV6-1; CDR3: CASSDPPGQGIPPTNEKLFF; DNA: TGTGCCAGCAGTGACCCCCCCGGACAGGGGATCCCTCCGACTAATGAAAAACTGTTTTTT
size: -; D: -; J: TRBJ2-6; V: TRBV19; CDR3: CASSGGGNSGANVLTF; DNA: TGTGCCAGTAGTGGGGGGGGCAACTCTGGGGCCAACGTCCTGACTTTC
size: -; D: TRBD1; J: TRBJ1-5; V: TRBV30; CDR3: CAWSYRGGLNQPQHF; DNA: TGTGCCTGGAGCTACAGGGGGGGCCTCAATCAGCCCCAGCATTTT
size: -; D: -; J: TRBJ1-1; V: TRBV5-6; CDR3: CASSLDRINTEAFF; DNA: TGTGCCAGCAGCTTAGACAGGATAAACACTGAAGCTTTCTTT
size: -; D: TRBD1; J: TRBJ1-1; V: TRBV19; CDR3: CASSNTGTENTEAFF; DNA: TGTGCCAGTAGTAATACCGGGACAGAAAACACTGAAGCTTTCTTT
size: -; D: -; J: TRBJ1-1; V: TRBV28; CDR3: CASRSGGTEAFF; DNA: TGTGCCAGCAGGTCGGGGGGCACTGAAGCTTTCTTT
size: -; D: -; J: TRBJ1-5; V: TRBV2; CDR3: CASSVSEGSNQPQHF; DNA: TGTGCCAGCAGTGTCTCGGAGGGTAGCAATCAGCCCCAGCATTTT
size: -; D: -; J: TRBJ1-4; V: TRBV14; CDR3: CASSPRYSGEKLFF; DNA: TGTGCCAGCAGTCCTCGGTACAGCGGTGAAAAACTGTTTTTT
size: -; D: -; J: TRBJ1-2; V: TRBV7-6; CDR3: CASSPTGSFYGYTF; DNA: TGTGCCAGCAGCCCTACAGGGAGCTTCTATGGCTACACCTTC
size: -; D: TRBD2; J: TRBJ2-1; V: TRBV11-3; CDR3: CASSPGLAGVQRDEQFF; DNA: TGTGCCAGCAGCCCGGGACTAGCGGGAGTTCAGAGGGATGAGCAGTTCTTC
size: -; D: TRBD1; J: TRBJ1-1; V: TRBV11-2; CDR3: CASRWGQGEGADTEAFF; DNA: TGTGCCAGCAGGTGGGGACAGGGCGAGGGTGCGGACACTGAAGCTTTCTTT
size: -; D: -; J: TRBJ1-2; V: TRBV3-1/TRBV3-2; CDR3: CASSRTQGPNYGYTF; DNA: TGTGCCAGCAGCCGGACACAGGGACCGAACTATGGCTACACCTTC
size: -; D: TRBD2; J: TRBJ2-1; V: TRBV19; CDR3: CASKPSGNYNEQFF; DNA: TGTGCCAGTAAACCTAGCGGCAATTACAATGAGCAGTTCTTC
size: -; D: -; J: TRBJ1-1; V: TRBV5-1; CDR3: CASSRRADLNTEAFF; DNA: TGCGCCAGCAGCAGGAGGGCAGACCTGAACACTGAAGCTTTCTTT
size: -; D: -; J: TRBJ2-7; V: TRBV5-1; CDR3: CASSLAPGTYEQYF; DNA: TGCGCCAGCAGCTTGGCTCCGGGGACCTACGAGCAGTACTTC
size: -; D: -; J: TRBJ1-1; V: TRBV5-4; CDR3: CASSRGLRTEAFF; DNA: TGTGCCAGCAGCCGGGGTTTAAGGACTGAAGCTTTCTTT
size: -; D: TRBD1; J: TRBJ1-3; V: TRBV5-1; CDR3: CASSRRGNPGQGASGNTIYF; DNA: TGCGCCAGCAGCCGACGCGGAAACCCGGGACAGGGGGCGTCTGGAAACACCATATATTTT
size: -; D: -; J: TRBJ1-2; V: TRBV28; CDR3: CASRQDPNYGYTF; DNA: TGTGCCAGCAGACAGGACCCTAACTATGGCTACACCTTC
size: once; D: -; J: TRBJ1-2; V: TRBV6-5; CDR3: CASTGQYYGYTF; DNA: TGTGCCAGCACCGGACAGTACTATGGCTACACCTTC
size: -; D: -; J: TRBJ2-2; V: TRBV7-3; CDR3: CASTSTTANTGELFF; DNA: TGTGCCAGCACCTCAACCACAGCAAACACCGGGGAGCTGTTTTTT
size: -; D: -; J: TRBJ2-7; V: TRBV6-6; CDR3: CASSYEPTGDNEQYF; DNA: TGTGCCAGCAGTTACGAACCAACCGGGGATAACGAGCAGTACTTC
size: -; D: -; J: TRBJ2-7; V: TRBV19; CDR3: CASSFQGPSYEQYF; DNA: TGTGCCAGTAGTTTCCAGGGGCCCTCCTACGAGCAGTACTTC
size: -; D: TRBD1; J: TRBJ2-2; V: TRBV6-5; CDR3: CASGLGTVSTGELFF; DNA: TGTGCCAGCGGATTGGGGACAGTCTCCACCGGGGAGCTGTTTTTT
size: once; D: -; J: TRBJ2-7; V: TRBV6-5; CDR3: CASSRFDEQYF; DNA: TGTGCCAGCAGTCGTTTTGACGAGCAGTACTTC
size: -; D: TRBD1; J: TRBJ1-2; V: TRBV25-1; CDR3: CASSAGQGYGYTF; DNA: TGTGCCAGCAGTGCCGGACAGGGGTATGGCTACACCTTC
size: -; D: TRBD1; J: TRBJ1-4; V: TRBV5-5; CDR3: CASSTGQGLRGEKLFF; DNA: TGTGCCAGCAGCACCGGACAGGGCCTCCGGGGTGAAAAACTGTTTTTT
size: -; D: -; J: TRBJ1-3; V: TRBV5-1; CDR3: CASSLQVGGNTIYF; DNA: TGCGCCAGCAGCTTACAGGTTGGTGGAAACACCATATATTTT
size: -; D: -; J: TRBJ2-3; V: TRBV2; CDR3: CASSQVTDTQYF; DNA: TGTGCCAGCAGTCAGGTCACAGATACGCAGTATTTT
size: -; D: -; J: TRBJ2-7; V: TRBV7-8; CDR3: CASSLEDSPLGQYF; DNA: TGTGCCAGCAGCTTAGAGGACAGCCCCCTGGGGCAGTACTTC